This is a list of T cell receptor beta chains from one sample in a study of human T cells and chemical hapten exposure. Each CDR3 protein gets one entry after TCRdb re-called the 5' RACE reads with MiXCR. Here the sample spans roughly 82,000 distinct CDR3 sequences, 15% to 20% being singletons. These receptors originate from a female donor in good health. Both conserved end residues are part of each CDR3. The D gene is left open where the match is weak. The listing skips clone size in some rows; elsewhere it reads once, few, many or a size class.

size,D,J,V,DNA,CDR3
medium-sized,TRBD2,TRBJ2-3,TRBV7-2,TGTGCCAGCAGCTTAGCAAGCGGGGGGAGGAATACGCAGTATTTT,CASSLASGGRNTQYF
NA,NA,TRBJ1-2,TRBV4-3,TGCGCCAGCAGCCAAGATCGTATGACCTATGGCTACACCTTC,CASSQDRMTYGYTF
NA,NA,TRBJ2-5,TRBV29-1,TGCAGCGTTTCCGCAGGGGGGTACGAGACCCAGTACTTC,CSVSAGGYETQYF
few,TRBD2,TRBJ2-1,TRBV12-3/TRBV12-4,TGTGCCAGCAGTTTACGGCGGGGGGAGGAGCAGTTCTTC,CASSLRRGEEQFF
few,NA,TRBJ1-5,TRBV7-2,TGTGCCAGCAGCTTAATGGGGGGGGATCAGCCCCAGCATTTT,CASSLMGGDQPQHF
few,NA,TRBJ2-1,TRBV6-2/TRBV6-3,TGTGCCAGCAAGAATAATCAGGGGAACAATGAGCAGTTCTTC,CASKNNQGNNEQFF
few,NA,TRBJ1-2,TRBV5-4,TGTGCCAGCAGCTCGGGAGGGGATGGCTACACCTTC,CASSSGGDGYTF
few,TRBD2,TRBJ2-3,TRBV5-1,TGCGCCAGCAGCCATAGACTAGCGGCCTTCACAGATACGCAGTATTTT,CASSHRLAAFTDTQYF
many,TRBD1,TRBJ2-2,TRBV5-1,TGCGCCAGTCACCGGGACAGGCGGACCGGGGAGCTGTTTTTT,CASHRDRRTGELFF
NA,TRBD1,TRBJ1-2,TRBV28,TGTGCCAGCAGTTCGGGACAGGCTTATGGCTACACCTTC,CASSSGQAYGYTF
NA,NA,TRBJ1-2,TRBV12-3/TRBV12-4,TGTGCCAGCACCCTCATAGGGGGGTATGGCTACACCTTC,CASTLIGGYGYTF
NA,NA,TRBJ1-3,TRBV7-6,TGTGCCAGCAGCTTAGCCGTGTCAAACTCCGGCACCATATATTTT,CASSLAVSNSGTIYF
few,TRBD1,TRBJ1-2,TRBV7-2,TGTGCCAGCAGGCCACCAGGGGGCAATGGTGGCTACACCTTC,CASRPPGGNGGYTF
few,NA,TRBJ1-5,TRBV11-2,TGTGCCAGCAGCTTAGAGCCTGGGCAGCCCCAGCATTTT,CASSLEPGQPQHF
NA,TRBD1,TRBJ2-5,TRBV5-1,TGCGCCAGCAGCTTATTTAGGACAGGGGGCGAAGAGACCCAGTACTTC,CASSLFRTGGEETQYF
NA,NA,TRBJ2-2,TRBV12-3/TRBV12-4,TGTGCCAGCAGCTGGACCCAGAACACCGGGGAGCTGTTTTTT,CASSWTQNTGELFF
many,NA,TRBJ1-6,TRBV30,TGTGCCTGGAGGATCCAAGGGGGTCGCTATAATTCACCCCTCCACTTT,CAWRIQGGRYNSPLHF